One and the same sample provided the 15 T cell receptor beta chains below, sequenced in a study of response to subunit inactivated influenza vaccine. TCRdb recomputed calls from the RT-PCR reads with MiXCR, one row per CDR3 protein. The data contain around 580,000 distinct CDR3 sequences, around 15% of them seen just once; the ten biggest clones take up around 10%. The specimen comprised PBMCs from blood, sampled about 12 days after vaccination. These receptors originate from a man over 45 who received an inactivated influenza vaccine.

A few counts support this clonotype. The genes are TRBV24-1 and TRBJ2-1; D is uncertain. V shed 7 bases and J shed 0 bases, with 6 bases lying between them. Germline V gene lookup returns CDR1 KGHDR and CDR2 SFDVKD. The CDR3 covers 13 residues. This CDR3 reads CATSQYSYNEQFF. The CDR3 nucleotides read TGTGCCACCAGCCAATACTCCTACAATGAGCAGTTCTTC.

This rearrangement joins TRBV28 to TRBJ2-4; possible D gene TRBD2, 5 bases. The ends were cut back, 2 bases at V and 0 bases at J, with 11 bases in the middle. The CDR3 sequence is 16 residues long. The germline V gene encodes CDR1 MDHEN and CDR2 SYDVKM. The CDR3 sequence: CASSLGRPLAKNIQYF. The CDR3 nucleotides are TGTGCCAGCAGTTTAGGGAGACCTCTAGCCAAAAACATTCAGTACTTC.

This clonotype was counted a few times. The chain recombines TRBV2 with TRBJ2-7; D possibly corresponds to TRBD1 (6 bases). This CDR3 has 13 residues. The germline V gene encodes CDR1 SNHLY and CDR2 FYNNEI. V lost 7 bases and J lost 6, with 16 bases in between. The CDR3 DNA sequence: TGTGCCAGCACCCGTTTGACAGGTAGCGAGCAGTACTTC. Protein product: CASTRLTGSEQYF.

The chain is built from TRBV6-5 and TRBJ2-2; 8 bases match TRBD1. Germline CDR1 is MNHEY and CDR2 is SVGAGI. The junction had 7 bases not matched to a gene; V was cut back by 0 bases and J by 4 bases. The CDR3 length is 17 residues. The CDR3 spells CASSYSPPDRGTGELFF. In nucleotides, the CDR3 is TGTGCCAGCAGTTACTCCCCACCCGACAGGGGCACCGGGGAGCTGTTTTTT.

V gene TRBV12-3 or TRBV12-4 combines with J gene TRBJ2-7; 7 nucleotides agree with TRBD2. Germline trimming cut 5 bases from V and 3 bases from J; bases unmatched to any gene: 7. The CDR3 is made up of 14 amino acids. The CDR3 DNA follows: TGTGCCAGCAGTATAAATCCGGGAGGCTACGAGCAGTACTTC. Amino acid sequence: CASSINPGGYEQYF.

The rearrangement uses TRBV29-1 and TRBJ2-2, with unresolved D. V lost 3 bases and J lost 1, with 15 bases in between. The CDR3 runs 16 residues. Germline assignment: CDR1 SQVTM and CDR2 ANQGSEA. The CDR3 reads CSVEERRLGNTGELFF. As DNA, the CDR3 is TGCAGCGTTGAGGAGAGGCGGTTGGGGAACACCGGGGAGCTGTTTTTT.

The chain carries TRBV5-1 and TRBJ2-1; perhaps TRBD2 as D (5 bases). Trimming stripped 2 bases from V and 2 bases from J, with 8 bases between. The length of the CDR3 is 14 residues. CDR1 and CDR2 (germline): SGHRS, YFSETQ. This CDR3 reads CASSLPGAYNEQFF. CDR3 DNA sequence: TGCGCCAGCAGCTTACCCGGGGCCTACAATGAGCAGTTCTTC.

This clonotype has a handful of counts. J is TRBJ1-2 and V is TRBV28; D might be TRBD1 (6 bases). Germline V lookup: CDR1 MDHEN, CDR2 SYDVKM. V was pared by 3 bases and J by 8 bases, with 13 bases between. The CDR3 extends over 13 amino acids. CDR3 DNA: TGTGCCAGCAGTTTGAGTGGGGGCCGGGGCTACACCTTC. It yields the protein CASSLSGGRGYTF.

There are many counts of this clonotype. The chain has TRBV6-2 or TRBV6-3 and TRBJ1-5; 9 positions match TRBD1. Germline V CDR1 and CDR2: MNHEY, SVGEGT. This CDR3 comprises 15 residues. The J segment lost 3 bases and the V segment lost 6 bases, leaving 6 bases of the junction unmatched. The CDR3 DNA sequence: TGTGCCAGCAGGGGGACAGGGATTAACAATCAGCCCCAGCATTTT. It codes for CASRGTGINNQPQHF.

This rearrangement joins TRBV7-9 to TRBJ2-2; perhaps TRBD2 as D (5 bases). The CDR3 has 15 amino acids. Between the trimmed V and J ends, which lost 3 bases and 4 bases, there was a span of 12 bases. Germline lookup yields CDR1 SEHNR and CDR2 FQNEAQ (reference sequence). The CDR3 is CASSFAGHPTGELFF. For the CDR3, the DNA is TGTGCCAGCAGCTTTGCGGGCCATCCCACCGGGGAGCTGTTTTTT.

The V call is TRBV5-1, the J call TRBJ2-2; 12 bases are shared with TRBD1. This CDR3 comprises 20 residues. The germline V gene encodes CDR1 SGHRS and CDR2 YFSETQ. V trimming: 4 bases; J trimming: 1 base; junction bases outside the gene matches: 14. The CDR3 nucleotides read TGCGCCAGCAGCATAACCGGGACAGGGGGCGCGGCGTTGAACACCGGGGAGCTGTTTTTT. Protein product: CASSITGTGGAALNTGELFF. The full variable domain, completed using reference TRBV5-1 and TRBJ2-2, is KAGVTQTPRYLIKTRGQQVTLSCSPISGHRSVSWYQQTPGQGLQFLFEYFSETQRNKGNFPGRFSGRQFSNSRSEMNVSTLELGDSALYLCASSITGTGGAALNTGELFFGEGSRLTVL.

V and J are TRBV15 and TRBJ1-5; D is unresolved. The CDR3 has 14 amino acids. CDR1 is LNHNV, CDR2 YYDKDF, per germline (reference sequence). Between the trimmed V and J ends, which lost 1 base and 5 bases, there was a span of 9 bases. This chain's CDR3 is CATSRVAGHQPQHF. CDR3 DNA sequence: TGTGCCACCAGCAGAGTGGCCGGACATCAGCCCCAGCATTTT.

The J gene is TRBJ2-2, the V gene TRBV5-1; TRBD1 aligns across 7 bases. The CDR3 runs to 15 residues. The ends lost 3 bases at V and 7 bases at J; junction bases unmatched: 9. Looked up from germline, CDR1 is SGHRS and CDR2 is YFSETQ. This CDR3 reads CASSSTGRSVGELFF. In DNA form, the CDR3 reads TGCGCCAGCAGCTCGACAGGGAGAAGTGTCGGGGAGCTGTTTTTT. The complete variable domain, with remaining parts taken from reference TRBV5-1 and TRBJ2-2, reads KAGVTQTPRYLIKTRGQQVTLSCSPISGHRSVSWYQQTPGQGLQFLFEYFSETQRNKGNFPGRFSGRQFSNSRSEMNVSTLELGDSALYLCASSSTGRSVGELFFGEGSRLTVL.

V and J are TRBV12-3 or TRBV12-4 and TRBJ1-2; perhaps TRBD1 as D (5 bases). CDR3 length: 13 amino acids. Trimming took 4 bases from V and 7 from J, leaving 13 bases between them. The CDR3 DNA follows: TGTGCCAGCAGTTCTCCGGGACTCCGTGGCTACACCTTC. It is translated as CASSSPGLRGYTF.

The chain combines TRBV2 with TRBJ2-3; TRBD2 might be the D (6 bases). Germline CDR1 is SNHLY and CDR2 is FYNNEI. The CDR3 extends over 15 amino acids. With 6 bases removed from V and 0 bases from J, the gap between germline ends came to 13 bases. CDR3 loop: CASRTSGTSTDTQYF. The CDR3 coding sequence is TGTGCCAGCAGAACCTCCGGGACTAGCACAGATACGCAGTATTTT.